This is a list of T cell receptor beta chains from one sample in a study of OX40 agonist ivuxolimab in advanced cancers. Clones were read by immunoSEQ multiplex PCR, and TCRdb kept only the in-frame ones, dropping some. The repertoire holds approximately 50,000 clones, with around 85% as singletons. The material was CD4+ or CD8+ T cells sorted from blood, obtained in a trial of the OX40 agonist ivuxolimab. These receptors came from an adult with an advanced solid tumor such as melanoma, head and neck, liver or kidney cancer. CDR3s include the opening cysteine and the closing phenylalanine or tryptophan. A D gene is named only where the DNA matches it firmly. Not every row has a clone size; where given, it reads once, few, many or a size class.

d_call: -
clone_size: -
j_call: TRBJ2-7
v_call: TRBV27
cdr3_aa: CASSFERWSEQYF
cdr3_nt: TGTGCCAGCAGTTTCGAGCGTTGGAGCGAGCAGTACTTC

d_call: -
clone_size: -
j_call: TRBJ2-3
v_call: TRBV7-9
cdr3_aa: CASSSSDTQYF
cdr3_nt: TGTGCCAGCAGCTCGTCAGATACGCAGTATTTT

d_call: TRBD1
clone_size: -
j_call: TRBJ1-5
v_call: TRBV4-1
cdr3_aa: CASSPTGALNQPQHF
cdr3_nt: TGCGCCAGCAGTCCGACAGGGGCCCTCAATCAGCCCCAGCATTTT

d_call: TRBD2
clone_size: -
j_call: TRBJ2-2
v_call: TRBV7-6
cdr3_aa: CASSFVAGTNTGELFF
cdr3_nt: TGTGCCAGCAGCTTCGTAGCGGGAACGAACACCGGGGAGCTGTTTTTT

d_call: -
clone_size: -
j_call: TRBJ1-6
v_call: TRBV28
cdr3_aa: CASKKSGRGLTPLHF
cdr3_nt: TGTGCCAGCAAAAAATCGGGCAGGGGATTAACACCCCTCCACTTT

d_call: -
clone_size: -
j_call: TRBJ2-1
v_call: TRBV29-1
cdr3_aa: CSVAGTRDVNEQFF
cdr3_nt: TGCAGCGTTGCTGGGACTCGAGATGTCAATGAGCAGTTCTTC

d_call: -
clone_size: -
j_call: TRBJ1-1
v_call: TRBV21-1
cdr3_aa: CASRRRQGLEAFF
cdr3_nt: TGTGCCAGTCGCCGAAGGCAGGGGCTCGAAGCTTTCTTT

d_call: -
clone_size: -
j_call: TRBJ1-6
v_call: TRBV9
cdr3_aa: CASSEATDSPLHF
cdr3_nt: TGTGCCAGCAGCGAAGCCACAGATTCACCCCTCCACTTT

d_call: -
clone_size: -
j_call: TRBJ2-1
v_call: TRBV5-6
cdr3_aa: CASSSESGRYNEQFF
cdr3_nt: TGTGCCAGCAGCTCGGAGAGCGGAAGATACAATGAGCAGTTCTTC

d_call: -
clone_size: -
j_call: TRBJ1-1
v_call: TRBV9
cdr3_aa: CASSVEGRGPAEAFF
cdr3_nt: TGTGCCAGCAGCGTAGAGGGGAGAGGTCCAGCTGAAGCTTTCTTT

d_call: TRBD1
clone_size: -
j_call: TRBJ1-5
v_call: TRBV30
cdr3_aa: CAFDRADLNQPQHF
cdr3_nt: TGTGCCTTCGACAGGGCTGACCTCAATCAGCCCCAGCATTTT

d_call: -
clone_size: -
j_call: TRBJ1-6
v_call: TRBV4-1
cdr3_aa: CASSQVGVGAGHSPLHF
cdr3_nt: TGCGCCAGCAGCCAAGTTGGCGTAGGGGCAGGACATTCACCCCTCCACTTT

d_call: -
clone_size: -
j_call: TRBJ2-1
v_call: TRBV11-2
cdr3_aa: CASSSGSLYNEQFF
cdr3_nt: TGTGCCAGCAGCTCGGGATCCCTATACAATGAGCAGTTCTTC

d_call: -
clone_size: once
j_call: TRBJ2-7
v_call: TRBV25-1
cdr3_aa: CASSHPMTYEQYF
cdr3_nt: TGTGCCAGCAGTCACCCGATGACATACGAGCAGTACTTC

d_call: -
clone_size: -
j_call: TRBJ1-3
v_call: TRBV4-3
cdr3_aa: CASSQDIAAFSGNTIYF
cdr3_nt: TGCGCCAGCAGCCAAGATATTGCGGCCTTCTCTGGAAACACCATATATTTT

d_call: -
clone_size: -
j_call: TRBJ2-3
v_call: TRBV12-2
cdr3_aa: CASRASSPDTQYF
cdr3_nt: TGTGCAAGTCGCGCCAGCAGTCCAGATACGCAGTATTTT

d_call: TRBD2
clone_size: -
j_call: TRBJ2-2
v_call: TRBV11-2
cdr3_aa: CASSSSGRANTGELFF
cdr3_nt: TGTGCCAGCAGCTCCAGCGGGAGGGCGAACACCGGGGAGCTGTTTTTT

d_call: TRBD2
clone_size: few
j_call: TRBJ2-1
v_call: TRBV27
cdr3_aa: CASSTQTSGFYNEQFF
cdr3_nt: TGTGCCAGCAGTACCCAAACTAGCGGATTCTACAATGAGCAGTTCTTC

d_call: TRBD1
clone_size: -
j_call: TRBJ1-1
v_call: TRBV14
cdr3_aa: CASSLQGDTEAFF
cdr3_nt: TGTGCCAGCAGCTTACAGGGGGACACTGAAGCTTTCTTT

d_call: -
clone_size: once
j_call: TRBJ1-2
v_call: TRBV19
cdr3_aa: CASSISMGVFFGYTF
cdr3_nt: TGTGCCAGTAGTATTTCGATGGGAGTTTTCTTTGGCTACACCTTC

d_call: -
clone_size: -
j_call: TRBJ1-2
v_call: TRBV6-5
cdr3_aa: CASSGRDYGYTF
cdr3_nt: TGTGCCAGCAGTGGACGGGACTATGGCTACACCTTC

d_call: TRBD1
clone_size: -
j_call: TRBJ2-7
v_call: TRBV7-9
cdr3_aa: CASSFRTGGGEQYF
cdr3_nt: TGTGCCAGCAGCTTTCGGACAGGGGGCGGCGAGCAGTACTTC

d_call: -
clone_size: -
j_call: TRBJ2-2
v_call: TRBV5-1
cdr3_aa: CASSNEIGAPGYGELFF
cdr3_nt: TGCGCCAGCAGCAACGAAATTGGGGCCCCCGGCTACGGGGAGCTGTTTTTT

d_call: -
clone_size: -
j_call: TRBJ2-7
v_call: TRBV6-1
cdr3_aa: CASKFGPYEQYF
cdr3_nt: TGTGCCAGCAAATTCGGCCCCTACGAGCAGTACTTC